This TCR beta chain was obtained from a study of T cells after yellow fever vaccination. General study findings and limits: A secondary response was less intense yet reached its peak sooner, at day 5 versus 15. Subsequent booster samples again held most clones from primary vaccination (roughly 96% CD4, about 90% CD8).

In the case of this clonotype: Its antigen is unknown.

MiXCR, run by TCRdb on the 5' RACE reads, gives a single entry per CDR3 protein. The sample yields approximately 120,000 distinct CDR3 sequences, nearly 15% seen once. The germline V gene encodes CDR1 MNHNS and CDR2 SASEGT. The V and J ends lost 5 bases and 5 bases respectively, with 12 bases between them. There are 14 residues in the CDR3. The chain links TRBV6-1 to TRBJ1-4, with D perhaps matching TRBD1 (6 bases). The material was CD8+ T cells sorted from PBMCs, obtained 5 days after the yellow fever booster vaccination. The sequence came from a man aged 18 to 35 who received the YFV17D yellow fever vaccine. DNA for the CDR3: TGTGCCAGCAGTACCGGACAGTTGAATGAAAAACTGTTTTTT. This encodes CASSTGQLNEKLFF.